Listed here is a single T cell receptor beta chain. The antigen remains unidentified. Measured with immunoSEQ multiplex PCR; TCRdb has only the in-frame clones, and not every one. In the table there are 350,000 to 500,000 clones, 90% of which are singletons. This sample stems from a study of Ad26.COV2.S vaccination and SARS-CoV-2 variants. CDR1 is SNHLY and CDR2 is FYNNEI in the germline V gene. The CDR3 loop spans 16 amino acids. Unmatched junction bases numbered 12, after V lost 6 bases and J lost 5 bases. Stated treatment: some 20 received Ad26.COV2.S at low or high dose, single or two shots; about 5 received placebo; per-sample allocation not given. Sample collection was performed on day 63 after the first vaccine or placebo injection. General study findings and limits: An underestimation of total T cell responses may have resulted from the TCR breadth and depth analyses.

The sequence was obtained from a person between 18 and 65 years old who received the Ad26.COV2.S COVID-19 vaccine or a placebo. V is TRBV2 and J is TRBJ2-3; 9 bases align to TRBD2. Sequences were derived from peripheral blood, sampled in a trial of Ad26.COV2.S vaccine versus placebo. CDR3 sequence reads: CASRFYSGRIGDTQYF. The CDR3, as DNA: TGTGCCAGCAGGTTTTACAGCGGGAGGATTGGAGATACGCAGTATTTT.